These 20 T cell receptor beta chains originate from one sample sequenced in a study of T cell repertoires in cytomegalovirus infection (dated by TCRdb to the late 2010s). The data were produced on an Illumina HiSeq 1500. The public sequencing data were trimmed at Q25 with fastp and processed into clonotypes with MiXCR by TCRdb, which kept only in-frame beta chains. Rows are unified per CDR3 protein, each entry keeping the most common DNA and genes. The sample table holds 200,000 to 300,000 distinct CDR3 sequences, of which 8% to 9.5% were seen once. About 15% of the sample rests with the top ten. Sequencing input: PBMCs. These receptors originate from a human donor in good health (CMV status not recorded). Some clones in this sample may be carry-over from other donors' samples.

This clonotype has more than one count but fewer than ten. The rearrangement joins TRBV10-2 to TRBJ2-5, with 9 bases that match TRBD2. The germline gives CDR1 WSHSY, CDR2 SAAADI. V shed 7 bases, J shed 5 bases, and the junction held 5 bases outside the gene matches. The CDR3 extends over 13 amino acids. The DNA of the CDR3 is TGCGCCAGCAAATTAGCGGGAGAGGAGACCCAGTACTTC. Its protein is CASKLAGEETQYF.

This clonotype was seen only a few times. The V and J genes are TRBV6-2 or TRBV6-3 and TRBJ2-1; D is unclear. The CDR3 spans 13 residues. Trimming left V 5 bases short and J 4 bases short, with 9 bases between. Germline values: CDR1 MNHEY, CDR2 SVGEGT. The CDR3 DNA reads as TGTGCCAGCAGTGCCGACATTTACAATGAGCAGTTCTTC. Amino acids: CASSADIYNEQFF.

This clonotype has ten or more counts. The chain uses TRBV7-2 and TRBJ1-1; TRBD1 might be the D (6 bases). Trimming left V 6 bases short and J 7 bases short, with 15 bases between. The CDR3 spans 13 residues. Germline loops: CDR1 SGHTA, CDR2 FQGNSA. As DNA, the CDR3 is TGTGCCAGCAGTCAACAGGGCGGAAATGAAGCTTTCTTT. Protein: CASSQQGGNEAFF.

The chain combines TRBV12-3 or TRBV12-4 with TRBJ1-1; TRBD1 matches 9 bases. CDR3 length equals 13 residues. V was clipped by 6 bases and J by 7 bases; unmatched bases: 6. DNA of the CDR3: TGTGCCAGCAGGGAACAGGGGGCTTTTGAAGCTTTCTTT. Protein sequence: CASREQGAFEAFF.

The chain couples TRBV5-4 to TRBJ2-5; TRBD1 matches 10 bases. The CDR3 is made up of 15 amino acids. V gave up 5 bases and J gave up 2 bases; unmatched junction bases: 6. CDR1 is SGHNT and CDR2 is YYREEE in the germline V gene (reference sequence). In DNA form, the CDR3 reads TGTGCCAGCAGAAGAGACAGGGGGCTACAAGAGACCCAGTACTTC. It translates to CASRRDRGLQETQYF.

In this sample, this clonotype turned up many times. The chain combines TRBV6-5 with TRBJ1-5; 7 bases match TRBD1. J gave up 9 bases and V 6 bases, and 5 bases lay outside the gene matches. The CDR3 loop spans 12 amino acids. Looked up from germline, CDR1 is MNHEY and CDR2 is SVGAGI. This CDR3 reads CASRSRQGPQHF. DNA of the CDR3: TGTGCCAGCAGGAGCCGACAGGGGCCCCAGCATTTT.

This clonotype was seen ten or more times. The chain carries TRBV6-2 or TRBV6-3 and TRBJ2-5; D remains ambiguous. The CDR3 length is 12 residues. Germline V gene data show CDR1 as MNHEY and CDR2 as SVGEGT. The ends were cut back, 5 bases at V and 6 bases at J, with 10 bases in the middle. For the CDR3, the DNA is TGTGCCAGCAGTAAAGAGATGAAGACCCAGTACTTC. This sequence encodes CASSKEMKTQYF.

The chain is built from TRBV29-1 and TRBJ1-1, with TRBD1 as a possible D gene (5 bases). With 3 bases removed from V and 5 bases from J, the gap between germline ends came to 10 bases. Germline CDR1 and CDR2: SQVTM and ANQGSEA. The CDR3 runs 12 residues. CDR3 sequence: CSVDRERTEAFF. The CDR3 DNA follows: TGCAGCGTTGACAGGGAGAGGACTGAAGCTTTCTTT.

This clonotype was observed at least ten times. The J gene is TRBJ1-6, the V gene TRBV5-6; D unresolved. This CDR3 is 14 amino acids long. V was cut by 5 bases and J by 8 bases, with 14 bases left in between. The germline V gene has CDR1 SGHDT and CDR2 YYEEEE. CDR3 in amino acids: CASSSGAPDSPLHF. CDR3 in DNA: TGTGCCAGCAGTTCGGGAGCCCCAGATTCACCCCTCCACTTT.

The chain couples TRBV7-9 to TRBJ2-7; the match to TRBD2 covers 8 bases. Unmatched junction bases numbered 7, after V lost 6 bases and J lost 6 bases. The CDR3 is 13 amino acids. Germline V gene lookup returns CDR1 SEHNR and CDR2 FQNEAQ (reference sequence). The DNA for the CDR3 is TGTGCCAGCAGACCTGCGGGAGGAGGCGAGCAGTACTTC. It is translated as CASRPAGGGEQYF.

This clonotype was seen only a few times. This CDR3 is CASSLRGGRALGLNTEAFF. The CDR3 DNA sequence: TGTGCCAGCAGCTTAAGGGGGGGGAGGGCTCTGGGTCTGAACACTGAAGCTTTCTTT. The V call is TRBV7-3, the J call TRBJ1-1; D may be TRBD1 (5 bases). Trimming took off 1 base at V and 0 bases at J, with 21 bases between the two ends. CDR3 length: 19 amino acids. Germline CDR1 reads SGHTA; CDR2 reads FQGTGA.

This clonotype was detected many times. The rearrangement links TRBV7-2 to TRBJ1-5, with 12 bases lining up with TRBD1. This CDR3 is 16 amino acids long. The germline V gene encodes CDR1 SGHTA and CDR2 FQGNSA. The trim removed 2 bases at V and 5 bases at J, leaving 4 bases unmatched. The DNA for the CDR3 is TGTGCCAGCAGCTTATCCGGGACAGGGGGCCATCAGCCCCAGCATTTT. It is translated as CASSLSGTGGHQPQHF.

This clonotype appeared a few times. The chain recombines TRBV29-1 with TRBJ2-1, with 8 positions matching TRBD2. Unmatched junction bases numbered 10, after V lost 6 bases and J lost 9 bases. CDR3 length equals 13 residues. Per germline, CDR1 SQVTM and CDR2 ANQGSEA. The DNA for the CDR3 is TGCAGCGTGGCAACTAGCGGTAATCGTGAGCAGTTCTTC. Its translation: CSVATSGNREQFF.

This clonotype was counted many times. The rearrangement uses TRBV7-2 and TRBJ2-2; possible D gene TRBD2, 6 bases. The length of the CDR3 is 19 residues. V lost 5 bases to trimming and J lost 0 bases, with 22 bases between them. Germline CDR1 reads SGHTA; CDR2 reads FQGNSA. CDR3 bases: TGTGCCAGCAGCGGTCGGGGGTTAAGACAGCCTGCGAACACCGGGGAGCTGTTTTTT. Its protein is CASSGRGLRQPANTGELFF.

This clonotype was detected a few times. This CDR3 is CASSIINQETQYF. The CDR3 DNA reads TGTGCCAGTAGTATAATAAACCAAGAGACCCAGTACTTC. The chain uses TRBV19 and TRBJ2-5, with D unclear. V lost 2 bases and J 0 bases, leaving 4 bases between the germline ends. The CDR3 loop spans 13 amino acids. The germline CDR1 and CDR2 sequences are LNHDA and SQIVND (reference sequence).

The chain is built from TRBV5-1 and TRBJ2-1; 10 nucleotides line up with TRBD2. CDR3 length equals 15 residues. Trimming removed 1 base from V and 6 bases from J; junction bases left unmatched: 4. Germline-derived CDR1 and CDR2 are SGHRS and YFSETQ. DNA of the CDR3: TGCGCCAGCAGCTTGATAGCGGGGGGTCTCAATGAGCAGTTCTTC. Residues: CASSLIAGGLNEQFF.

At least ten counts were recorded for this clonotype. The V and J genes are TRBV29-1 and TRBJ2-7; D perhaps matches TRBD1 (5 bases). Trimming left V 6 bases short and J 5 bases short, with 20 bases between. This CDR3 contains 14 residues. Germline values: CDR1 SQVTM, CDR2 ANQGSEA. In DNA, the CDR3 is TGCAGCGTCATCCCAGGGTCCCACCTGGACGAGCAGTACTTC. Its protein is CSVIPGSHLDEQYF.

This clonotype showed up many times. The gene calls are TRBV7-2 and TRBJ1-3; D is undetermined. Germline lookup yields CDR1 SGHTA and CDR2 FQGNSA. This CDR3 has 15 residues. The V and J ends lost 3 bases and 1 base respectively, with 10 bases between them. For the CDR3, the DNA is TGTGCCAGCAGCTTCCAAACCCGGTCTGGAAACACCATATATTTT. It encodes CASSFQTRSGNTIYF. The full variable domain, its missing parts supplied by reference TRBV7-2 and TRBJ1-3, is GAGVSQSPSNKVTEKGKDVELRCDPISGHTALYWYRQSLGQGLEFLIYFQGNSAPDKSGLPSDRFSAERTGGSVSTLTIQRTQQEDSAVYLCASSFQTRSGNTIYFGEGSWLTVV.

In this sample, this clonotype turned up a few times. The CDR3 DNA follows: TGTGCCAGTAGTTTCGACGGCTTCTATGGCTACACCTTC. This codes for CASSFDGFYGYTF. The chain has TRBV19 and TRBJ1-2; unclear D gene. V was trimmed by 5 bases and J by 4 bases, leaving 11 bases between them. The germline V gene encodes CDR1 LNHDA and CDR2 SQIVND (reference sequence). CDR3 length equals 13 residues.

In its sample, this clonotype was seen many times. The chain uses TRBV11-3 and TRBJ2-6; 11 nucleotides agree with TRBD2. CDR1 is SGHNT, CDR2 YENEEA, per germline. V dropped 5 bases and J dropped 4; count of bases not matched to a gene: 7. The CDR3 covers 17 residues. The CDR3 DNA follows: TGTGCCAGCAGCCCGGCTAGCGGGGGGACCGGGGCCAACGTCCTGACTTTC. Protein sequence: CASSPASGGTGANVLTF.